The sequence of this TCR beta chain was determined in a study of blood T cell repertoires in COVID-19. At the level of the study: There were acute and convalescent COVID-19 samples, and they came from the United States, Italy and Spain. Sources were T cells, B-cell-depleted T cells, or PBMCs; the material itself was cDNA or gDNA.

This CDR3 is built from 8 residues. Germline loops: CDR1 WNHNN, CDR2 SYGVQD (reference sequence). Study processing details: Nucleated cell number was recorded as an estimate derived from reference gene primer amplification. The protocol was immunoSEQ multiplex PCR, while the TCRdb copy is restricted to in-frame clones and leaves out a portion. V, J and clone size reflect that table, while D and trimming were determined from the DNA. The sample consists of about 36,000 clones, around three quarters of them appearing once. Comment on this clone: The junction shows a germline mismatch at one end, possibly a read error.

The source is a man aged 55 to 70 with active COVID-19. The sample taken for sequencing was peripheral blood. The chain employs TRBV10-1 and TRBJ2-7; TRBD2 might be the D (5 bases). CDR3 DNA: TGCGCCCGCAGGAGGATTCGATTC. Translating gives CARRRIRF.